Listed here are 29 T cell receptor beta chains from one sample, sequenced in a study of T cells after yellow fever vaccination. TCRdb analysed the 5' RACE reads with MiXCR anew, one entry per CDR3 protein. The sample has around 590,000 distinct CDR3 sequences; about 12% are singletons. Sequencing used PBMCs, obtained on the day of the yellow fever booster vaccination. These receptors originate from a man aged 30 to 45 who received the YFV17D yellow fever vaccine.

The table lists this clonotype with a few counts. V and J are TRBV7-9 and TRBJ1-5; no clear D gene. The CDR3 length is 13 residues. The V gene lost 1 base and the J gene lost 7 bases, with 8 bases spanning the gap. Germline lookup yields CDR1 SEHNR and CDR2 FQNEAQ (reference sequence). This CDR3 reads CASSLDSYQPQHF. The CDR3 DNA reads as TGTGCCAGCAGCTTAGATTCGTACCAGCCCCAGCATTTT.

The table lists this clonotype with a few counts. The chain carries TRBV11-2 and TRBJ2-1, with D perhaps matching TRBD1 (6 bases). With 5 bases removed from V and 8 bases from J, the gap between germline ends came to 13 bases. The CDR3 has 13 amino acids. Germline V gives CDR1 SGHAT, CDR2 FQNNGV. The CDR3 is CASSKRGFYEQFF. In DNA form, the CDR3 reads TGTGCCAGCAGCAAGAGGGGGTTCTATGAGCAGTTCTTC.

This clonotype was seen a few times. This chain's CDR3 is CSAKTGSNQPQHF. The CDR3 DNA follows: TGCAGTGCTAAAACAGGGAGCAATCAGCCCCAGCATTTT. This chain links TRBV20-1 with TRBJ1-5; possible D gene TRBD1, 6 bases. Trimming stripped 4 bases from V and 1 base from J, with 8 bases between. This CDR3 region has 13 residues. Germline loops: CDR1 DFQATT, CDR2 SNEGSKA (reference sequence).

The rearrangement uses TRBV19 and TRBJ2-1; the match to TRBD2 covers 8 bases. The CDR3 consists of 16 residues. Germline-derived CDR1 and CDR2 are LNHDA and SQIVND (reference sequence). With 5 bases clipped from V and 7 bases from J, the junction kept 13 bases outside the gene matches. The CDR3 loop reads CASSSFSGNSRNEQFF. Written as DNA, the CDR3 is TGTGCCAGTAGTTCTTTTAGCGGGAACAGTAGGAATGAGCAGTTCTTC.

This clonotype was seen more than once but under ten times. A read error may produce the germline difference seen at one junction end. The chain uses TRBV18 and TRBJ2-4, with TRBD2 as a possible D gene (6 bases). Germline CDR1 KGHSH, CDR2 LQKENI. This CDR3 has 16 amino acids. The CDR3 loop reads CASSPPGGLAKNIQYF. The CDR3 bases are TGTGCCAGCTCCCCACCCGGGGGTCTAGCCAAAAACATTCAGTACTTC.

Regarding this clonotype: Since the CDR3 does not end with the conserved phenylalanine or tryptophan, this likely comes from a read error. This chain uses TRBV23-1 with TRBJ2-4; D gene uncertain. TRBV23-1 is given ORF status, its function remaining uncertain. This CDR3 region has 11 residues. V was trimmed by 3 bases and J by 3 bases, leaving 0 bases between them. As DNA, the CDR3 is TGCGCCAGCAGTCACAAAAACATTCAGTACTCC. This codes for CASSHKNIQYS.

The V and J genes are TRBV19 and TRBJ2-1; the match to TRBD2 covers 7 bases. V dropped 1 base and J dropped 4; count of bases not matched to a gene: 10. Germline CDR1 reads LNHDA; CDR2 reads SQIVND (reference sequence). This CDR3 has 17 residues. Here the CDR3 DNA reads TGTGCCAGTAGTATAGGGCTAGCGGTGCCCCCTTACAATGAGCAGTTCTTC. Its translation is CASSIGLAVPPYNEQFF.

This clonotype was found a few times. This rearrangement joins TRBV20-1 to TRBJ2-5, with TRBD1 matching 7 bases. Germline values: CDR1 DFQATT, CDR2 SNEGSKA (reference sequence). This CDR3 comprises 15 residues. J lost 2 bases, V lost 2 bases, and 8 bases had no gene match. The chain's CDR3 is CSARPGQWVQETQYF. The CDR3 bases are TGCAGTGCTAGACCGGGACAGTGGGTTCAAGAGACCCAGTACTTC.

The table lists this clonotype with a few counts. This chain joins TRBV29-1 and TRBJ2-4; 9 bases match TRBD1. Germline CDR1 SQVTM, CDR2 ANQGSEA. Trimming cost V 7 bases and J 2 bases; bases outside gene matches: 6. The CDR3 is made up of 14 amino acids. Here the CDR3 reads CSGTGGAPKNIQYF. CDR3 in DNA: TGCAGCGGAACAGGGGGCGCCCCCAAAAACATTCAGTACTTC.

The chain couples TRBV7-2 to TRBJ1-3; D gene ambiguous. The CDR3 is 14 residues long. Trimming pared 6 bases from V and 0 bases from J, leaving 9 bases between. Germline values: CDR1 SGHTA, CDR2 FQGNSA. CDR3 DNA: TGTGCCAGCAGAACAGAGTTCTCTGGAAACACCATATATTTT. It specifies CASRTEFSGNTIYF. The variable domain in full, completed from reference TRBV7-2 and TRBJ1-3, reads GAGVSQSPSNKVTEKGKDVELRCDPISGHTALYWYRQSLGQGLEFLIYFQGNSAPDKSGLPSDRFSAERTGGSVSTLTIQRTQQEDSAVYLCASRTEFSGNTIYFGEGSWLTVV.

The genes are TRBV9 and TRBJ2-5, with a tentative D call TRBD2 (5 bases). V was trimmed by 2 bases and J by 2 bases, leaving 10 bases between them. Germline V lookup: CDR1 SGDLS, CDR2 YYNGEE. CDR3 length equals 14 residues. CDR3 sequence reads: CASSVLGLQETQYF. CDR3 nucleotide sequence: TGTGCCAGCAGCGTCCTAGGACTTCAAGAGACCCAGTACTTC.

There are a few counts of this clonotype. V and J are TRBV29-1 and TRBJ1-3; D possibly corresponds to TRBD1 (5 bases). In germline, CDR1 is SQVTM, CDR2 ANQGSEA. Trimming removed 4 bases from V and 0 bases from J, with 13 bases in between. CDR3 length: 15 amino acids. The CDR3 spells CSVGIGATSGNTIYF. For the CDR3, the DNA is TGCAGCGTTGGCATAGGGGCCACCTCTGGAAACACCATATATTTT. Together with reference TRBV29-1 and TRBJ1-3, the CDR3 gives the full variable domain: SAVISQKPSRDICQRGTSLTIQCQVDSQVTMMFWYRQQPGQSLTLIATANQGSEATYESGFVIDKFPISRPNLTFSTLTVSNMSPEDSSIYLCSVGIGATSGNTIYFGEGSWLTVV.

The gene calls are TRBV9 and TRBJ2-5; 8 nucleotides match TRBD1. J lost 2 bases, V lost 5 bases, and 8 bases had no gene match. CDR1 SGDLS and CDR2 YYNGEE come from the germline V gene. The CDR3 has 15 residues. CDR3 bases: TGTGCCAGCAGTGGGGACAGGTGGGGGCAAGAGACCCAGTACTTC. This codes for CASSGDRWGQETQYF.

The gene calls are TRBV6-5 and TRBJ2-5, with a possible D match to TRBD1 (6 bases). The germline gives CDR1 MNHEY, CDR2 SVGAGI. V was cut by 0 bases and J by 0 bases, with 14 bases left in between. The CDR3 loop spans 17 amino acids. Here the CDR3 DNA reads TGTGCCAGCAGTTACTCGCGTGGTAGGACAGACCAAGAGACCCAGTACTTC. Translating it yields CASSYSRGRTDQETQYF.

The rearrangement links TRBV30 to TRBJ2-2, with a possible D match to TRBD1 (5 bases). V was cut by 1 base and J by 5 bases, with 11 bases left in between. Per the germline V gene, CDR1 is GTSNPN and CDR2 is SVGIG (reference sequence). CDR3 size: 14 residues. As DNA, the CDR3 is TGTGCCTGGAGTGGAAAGGGGTGGACCGGGGAGCTGTTTTTT. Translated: CAWSGKGWTGELFF. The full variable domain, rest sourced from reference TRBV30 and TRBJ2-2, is SQTIHQWPATLVQPVGSPLSLECTVEGTSNPNLYWYRQAAGRGLQLLFYSVGIGQISSEVPQNLSASRPQDRQFILSSKKLLLSDSGFYLCAWSGKGWTGELFFGEGSRLTVL.

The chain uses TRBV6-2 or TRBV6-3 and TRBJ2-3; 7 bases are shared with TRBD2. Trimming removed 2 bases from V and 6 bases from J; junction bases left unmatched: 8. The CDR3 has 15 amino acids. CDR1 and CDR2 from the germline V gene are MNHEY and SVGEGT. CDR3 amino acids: CASSYASGWADTQYF. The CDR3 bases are TGTGCCAGCAGTTACGCTAGCGGATGGGCGGATACGCAGTATTTT.

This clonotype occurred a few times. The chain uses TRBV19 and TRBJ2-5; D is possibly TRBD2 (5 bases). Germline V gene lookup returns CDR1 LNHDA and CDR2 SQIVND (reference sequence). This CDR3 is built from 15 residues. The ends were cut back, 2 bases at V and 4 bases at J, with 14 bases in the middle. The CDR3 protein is CASSISRPSGETQYF. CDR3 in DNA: TGTGCCAGTAGTATAAGTCGCCCCAGCGGAGAGACCCAGTACTTC.

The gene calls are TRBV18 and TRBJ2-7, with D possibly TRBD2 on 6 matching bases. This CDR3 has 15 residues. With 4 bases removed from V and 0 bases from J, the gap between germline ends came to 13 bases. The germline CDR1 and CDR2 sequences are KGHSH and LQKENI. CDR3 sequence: CASSRNSGYSYEQYF. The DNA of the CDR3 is TGTGCCAGCTCACGTAATAGCGGATACTCCTACGAGCAGTACTTC.

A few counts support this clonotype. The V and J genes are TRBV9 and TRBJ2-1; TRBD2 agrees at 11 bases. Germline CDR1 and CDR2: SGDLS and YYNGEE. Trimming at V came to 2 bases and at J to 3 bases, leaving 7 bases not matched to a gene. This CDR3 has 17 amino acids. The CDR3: CASSVSGTSGHYNEQFF. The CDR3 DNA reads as TGTGCCAGCAGCGTTTCCGGGACTAGCGGCCACTACAATGAGCAGTTCTTC.

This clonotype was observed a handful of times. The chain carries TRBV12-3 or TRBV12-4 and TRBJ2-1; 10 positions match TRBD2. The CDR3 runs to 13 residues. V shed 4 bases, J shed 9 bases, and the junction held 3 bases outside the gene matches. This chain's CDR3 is CASSSSGRTEQFF. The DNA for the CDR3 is TGTGCCAGCAGTTCTAGCGGGAGAACTGAGCAGTTCTTC.

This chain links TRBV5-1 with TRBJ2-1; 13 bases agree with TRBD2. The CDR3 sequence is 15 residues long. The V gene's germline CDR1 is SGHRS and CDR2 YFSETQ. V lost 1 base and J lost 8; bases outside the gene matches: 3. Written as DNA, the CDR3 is TGCGCCAGCAGCTTGAGACTAGCGGGAGGTCATGAGCAGTTCTTC. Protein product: CASSLRLAGGHEQFF.

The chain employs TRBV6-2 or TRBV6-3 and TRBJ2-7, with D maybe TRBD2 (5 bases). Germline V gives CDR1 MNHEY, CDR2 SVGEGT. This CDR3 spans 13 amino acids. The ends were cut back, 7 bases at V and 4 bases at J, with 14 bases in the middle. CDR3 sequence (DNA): TGTGCCAGCACTAGGGCGCCGGGATACGAGCAGTACTTC. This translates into CASTRAPGYEQYF.

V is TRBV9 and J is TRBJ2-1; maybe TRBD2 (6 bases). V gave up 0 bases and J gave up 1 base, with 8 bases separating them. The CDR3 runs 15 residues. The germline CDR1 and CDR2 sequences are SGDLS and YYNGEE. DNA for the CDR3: TGTGCCAGCAGCGTAGTTGGGGGGTCCTACAATGAGCAGTTCTTC. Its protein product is CASSVVGGSYNEQFF.

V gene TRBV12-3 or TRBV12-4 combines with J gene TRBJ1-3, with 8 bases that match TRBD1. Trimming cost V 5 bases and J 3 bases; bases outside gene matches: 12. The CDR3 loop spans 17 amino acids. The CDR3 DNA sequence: TGTGCCAGCAGTACCCCTCCTCAGGGGGCTTTTGGAAACACCATATATTTT. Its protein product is CASSTPPQGAFGNTIYF.

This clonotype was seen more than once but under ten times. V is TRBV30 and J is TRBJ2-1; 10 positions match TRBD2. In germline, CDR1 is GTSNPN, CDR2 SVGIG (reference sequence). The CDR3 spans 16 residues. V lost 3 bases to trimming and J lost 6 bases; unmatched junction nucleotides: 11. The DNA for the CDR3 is TGTGCCTGGAGGGGGAGAAGACTAGCGGGTGGCAATGAGCAGTTCTTC. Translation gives CAWRGRRLAGGNEQFF.

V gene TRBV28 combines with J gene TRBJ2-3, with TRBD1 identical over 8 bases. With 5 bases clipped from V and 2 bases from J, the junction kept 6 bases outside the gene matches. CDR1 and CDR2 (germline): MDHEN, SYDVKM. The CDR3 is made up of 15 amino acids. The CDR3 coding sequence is TGTGCCAGCAGTCGATGGACAGGGACCACAGATACGCAGTATTTT. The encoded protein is CASSRWTGTTDTQYF.

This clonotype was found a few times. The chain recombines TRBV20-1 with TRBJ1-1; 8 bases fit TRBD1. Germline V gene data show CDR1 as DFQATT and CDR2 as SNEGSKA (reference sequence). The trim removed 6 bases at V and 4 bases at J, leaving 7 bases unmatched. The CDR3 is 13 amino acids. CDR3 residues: CSAPTGAGTEAFF. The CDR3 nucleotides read TGCAGTGCCCCGACAGGGGCGGGCACTGAAGCTTTCTTT.

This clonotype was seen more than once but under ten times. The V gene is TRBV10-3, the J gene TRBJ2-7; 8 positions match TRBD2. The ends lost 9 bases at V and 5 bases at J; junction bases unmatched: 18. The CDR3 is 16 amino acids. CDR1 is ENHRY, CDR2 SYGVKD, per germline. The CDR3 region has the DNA TGTGCCATTAGCCCCGTCATGAGCGGGAGTGGTAACGAGCAGTACTTC. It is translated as CAISPVMSGSGNEQYF.

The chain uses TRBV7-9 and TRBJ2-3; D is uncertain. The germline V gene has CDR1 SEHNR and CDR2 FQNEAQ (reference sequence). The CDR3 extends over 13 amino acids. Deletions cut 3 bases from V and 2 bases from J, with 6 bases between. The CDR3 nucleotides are TGTGCCAGCAGCTTTGCGGCCACAGATACGCAGTATTTT. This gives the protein CASSFAATDTQYF.